The 10 T cell receptor beta chains below were found in one sample sequenced in a study of cytomegalovirus exposure and HLA in healthy donors. In the PCR, 60 Vbeta and 13 Jbeta primers were used. This table comes from immunoSEQ multiplex PCR, and its TCRdb copy is limited to in-frame clones, with some not included. The data show about 100,000 clones, approximately 89% seen once. The specimen was PBMCs. The receptors shown here come from a man in his thirties or forties in good health and CMV-seronegative.

This clone was seen only once. The chain couples TRBV7-8 to TRBJ2-2; 11 bases map to TRBD2. V was clipped by 0 bases and J by 7 bases; unmatched bases: 10. CDR3 length: 18 residues. Germline V lookup: CDR1 SGHVS, CDR2 FQNEAQ. The CDR3, as DNA: TGTGCCAGCAGCTTAGCTGGGTTAGCGGGGGGGCCTAGCGGGGAGCTGTTTTTT. Amino acid sequence: CASSLAGLAGGPSGELFF.

V usage is TRBV28 and J usage is TRBJ1-5; 10 bases are a match to TRBD1. CDR1 is MDHEN, CDR2 SYDVKM, per germline. V was pared by 1 base and J by 5 bases, with 8 bases of the junction left unmatched. The CDR3 sequence is 17 residues long. Written as DNA, the CDR3 is TGTGCCAGCAGTTTATTAGTGACAGGGGGCGCCTATCAGCCCCAGCATTTT. Its protein product is CASSLLVTGGAYQPQHF.

The genes are TRBV19 and TRBJ1-5; D not certain. This CDR3 contains 12 residues. Germline loops: CDR1 LNHDA, CDR2 SQIVND (reference sequence). V lost 6 bases and J lost 4, with 7 bases in between. The DNA for the CDR3 is TGTGCCAGTAGGCTATCAAATCAGCCCCAGCATTTT. It is translated as CASRLSNQPQHF.

In this sample, this clone turned up a few times. This chain links TRBV18 with TRBJ2-7; 7 bases agree with TRBD1. Trimming cost V 3 bases and J 4 bases; bases outside gene matches: 3. Germline CDR1 reads KGHSH; CDR2 reads LQKENI. This CDR3 is built from 13 residues. The chain's CDR3 is CASSPAQGYEQYF. The CDR3 bases are TGTGCCAGCTCACCCGCACAGGGGTACGAGCAGTACTTC.

The chain employs TRBV10-3 and TRBJ1-2, with TRBD1 matching over 12 bases. The germline V gene encodes CDR1 ENHRY and CDR2 SYGVKD. With V trimmed by 0 bases and J by 8 bases, 7 bases remained unmatched. This CDR3 contains 16 residues. As DNA, the CDR3 is TGTGCCATCAGTGAGTCATTAACGGGACAGGGGGCCGGCTACACCTTC. Amino acid sequence: CAISESLTGQGAGYTF.

V gene TRBV28 combines with J gene TRBJ1-1, with D possibly matching TRBD1 (5 bases). Germline V CDR1 and CDR2: MDHEN, SYDVKM. Trimming took 6 bases from V and 8 from J, leaving 10 bases between them. This CDR3 spans 11 amino acids. The DNA of the CDR3 is TGTGCCAGCAGCCAGGGATTCGAAGCTTTCTTT. This codes for CASSQGFEAFF. Using reference TRBV28 and TRBJ1-1 for the parts outside the CDR3, the full variable domain is DVKVTQSSRYLVKRTGEKVFLECVQDMDHENMFWYRQDPGLGLRLIYFSYDVKMKEKGDIPEGYSVSREKKERFSLILESASTNQTSMYLCASSQGFEAFFGQGTRLTVV.

The chain joins TRBV5-1 to TRBJ1-6; 10 bases align to TRBD1. This CDR3 has 16 residues. V lost 4 bases and J lost 6; bases outside the gene matches: 7. Germline CDR1 and CDR2: SGHRS and YFSETQ. The chain's CDR3 is CASSDGTGVSNSPLHF. The DNA for the CDR3 is TGCGCCAGCAGCGATGGGACAGGGGTCTCTAATTCACCCCTCCACTTT.

The rearrangement joins TRBV5-1 to TRBJ1-1, with 10 nucleotides matching TRBD1. Germline-derived CDR1 and CDR2 are SGHRS and YFSETQ. The CDR3 has 15 amino acids. Trimming cost V 2 bases and J 4 bases; bases outside gene matches: 5. CDR3 region: CASSLSGQGITEAFF. The CDR3 DNA follows: TGCGCCAGCAGCTTATCGGGACAGGGGATCACTGAAGCTTTCTTT.

The chain uses TRBV5-6 and TRBJ1-2; TRBD1 matches at 11 bases. The CDR3 loop spans 14 amino acids. Trimming at V came to 2 bases and at J to 7 bases, leaving 4 bases not matched to a gene. Germline V gene data show CDR1 as SGHDT and CDR2 as YYEEEE. As DNA, the CDR3 is TGTGCCAGCAGCTTAGGACAGGGGGCCGGTGGCTACACCTTC. The encoded protein is CASSLGQGAGGYTF.

The chain recombines TRBV7-3 with TRBJ1-2; 9 bases agree with TRBD1. Germline V gene data show CDR1 as SGHTA and CDR2 as FQGTGA. Unmatched junction bases numbered 6, after V lost 5 bases and J lost 11 bases. This CDR3 spans 12 amino acids. CDR3 residues: CASSRDRVRYTF. DNA of the CDR3: TGTGCCAGCAGCCGGGACAGGGTGAGATACACCTTC.